This TCR beta chain was obtained from a study of T cell responses to AZD1222 COVID-19 vaccine. General study findings and limits: Just six people given AZD1222 tested seropositive at baseline. At 160-218 and 743-854, vaccine-associated CD4 TCRs were dominant, and they spanned spike. No repertoire was sampled before or during the peak T cell response, only after it.

Trimming left V 10 bases short and J 4 bases short, with 13 bases between. The CDR3 length is 13 residues. Assay used: immunoSEQ multiplex PCR; TCRdb lists only in-frame clones, some missing. The table includes roughly 160,000 clones, about nine tenths detected once. To note about this clone: What it recognizes is unknown.

The sequence was obtained from an adult in good health. This chain uses TRBV12-3 or TRBV12-4 with TRBJ1-4, with D maybe TRBD1 (6 bases). The sample here was peripheral blood, taken on day 0 of AZD1222 vaccination. CDR3 amino acids: CAIRTANNEKLFF. In nucleotides, the CDR3 is TGTGCCATCCGGACAGCCAATAATGAAAAACTGTTTTTT.